The rows below give T cell receptor beta chains drawn from one sample of a study of radiotherapy plus CTLA-4 blockade in lung cancer. The method was immunoSEQ multiplex PCR; TCRdb's version includes in-frame clones alone and lacks a portion of them. The sample has fewer than 90,000 clones, roughly 87% seen once. Sequenced here: peripheral blood, sampled from a patient treated with radiotherapy plus ipilimumab. The source of these receptors is a human donor with non-small cell lung cancer who had stable disease on radiotherapy plus ipilimumab. Both conserved end residues are trimmed from each CDR3.

cdr3_length: 11; v_call: TRBV18; j_call: TRBJ2-7; cdr3_aa: ASSPLGGHEQY
cdr3_length: 12; v_call: TRBV28; j_call: TRBJ1-2; cdr3_aa: ATGTGGVSYGYT
cdr3_length: 13; v_call: TRBV4-2; j_call: TRBJ1-6; cdr3_aa: ASSQAEGANSPLH
cdr3_length: 13; v_call: TRBV5-1; j_call: TRBJ1-1; cdr3_aa: ASSLADRVDTEAF
cdr3_length: 12; v_call: TRBV6-1; j_call: TRBJ1-5; cdr3_aa: ASSREESNQPQH
cdr3_length: 12; v_call: TRBV5-1; j_call: TRBJ2-1; cdr3_aa: ASSLVASGNEQF
cdr3_length: 13; v_call: TRBV9; j_call: TRBJ2-3; cdr3_aa: ASSVGQFSTDTQY
cdr3_length: 13; v_call: TRBV28; j_call: TRBJ2-1; cdr3_aa: AWGFGGGSYNEQF
cdr3_length: 13; v_call: TRBV7-9; j_call: TRBJ1-6; cdr3_aa: ASSDSGTKDSPLH
cdr3_length: 15; v_call: TRBV2; j_call: TRBJ2-2; cdr3_aa: ASTRTSGGVGTGELF
cdr3_length: 10; v_call: TRBV28; j_call: TRBJ2-2; cdr3_aa: ASYGVAGELF
cdr3_length: 11; v_call: TRBV5-1; j_call: TRBJ2-5; cdr3_aa: ASSSGDQETQY
cdr3_length: 13; v_call: TRBV2; j_call: TRBJ2-2; cdr3_aa: ASSEAGGRTGELF
cdr3_length: 12; v_call: TRBV6-5; j_call: TRBJ1-2; cdr3_aa: ASSPSGGYYGYT
cdr3_length: 12; v_call: TRBV11-2; j_call: TRBJ1-1; cdr3_aa: ASGDRAGDTEAF
cdr3_length: 13; v_call: TRBV28; j_call: TRBJ2-7; cdr3_aa: ASSLAGTGSYEQY
cdr3_length: 11; v_call: TRBV5-1; j_call: TRBJ1-1; cdr3_aa: ASSSQGGDEAF
cdr3_length: 12; v_call: TRBV11-3; j_call: TRBJ1-2; cdr3_aa: ASRYRATNYGYT
cdr3_length: 13; v_call: TRBV11-3; j_call: TRBJ1-1; cdr3_aa: ASSPGKGRSTEAF
cdr3_length: 11; v_call: TRBV18; j_call: TRBJ2-7; cdr3_aa: ASSPRGSYEQY
cdr3_length: 13; v_call: TRBV11-2; j_call: TRBJ2-2; cdr3_aa: ASSLTGGNTGELF
cdr3_length: 12; v_call: TRBV6-1; j_call: TRBJ1-6; cdr3_aa: ASSEGTRNSPLH
cdr3_length: 16; v_call: TRBV18; j_call: TRBJ2-3; cdr3_aa: ASSPEASGRLGTDTQY
cdr3_length: 13; v_call: TRBV9; j_call: TRBJ2-1; cdr3_aa: ASSVDTSGRAEQF
cdr3_length: 13; v_call: TRBV29-1; j_call: TRBJ2-5; cdr3_aa: SVGYGGVGGETQY
cdr3_length: 13; v_call: TRBV9; j_call: TRBJ2-1; cdr3_aa: ASSPRGLAVNEQF
cdr3_length: 13; v_call: TRBV7-9; j_call: TRBJ1-3; cdr3_aa: ASSLTGLYGNTIY
cdr3_length: 12; v_call: TRBV11-2; j_call: TRBJ1-2; cdr3_aa: ASSSGTAVYGYT
cdr3_length: 14; v_call: TRBV10-3; j_call: TRBJ2-7; cdr3_aa: AISESPSAGDYEQY
cdr3_length: 13; v_call: TRBV7-2; j_call: TRBJ2-1; cdr3_aa: ASTRGGLALNEQF
cdr3_length: 13; v_call: TRBV2; j_call: TRBJ1-4; cdr3_aa: ASSAGQGASEKLF
cdr3_length: 13; v_call: TRBV7-2; j_call: TRBJ2-7; cdr3_aa: ASSSFGTGRYEQY
cdr3_length: 11; v_call: TRBV6-5; j_call: TRBJ2-3; cdr3_aa: ASSGAGTDTQY
cdr3_length: 12; v_call: TRBV25-1; j_call: TRBJ2-7; cdr3_aa: ASSEYGSSYEQY
cdr3_length: 12; v_call: TRBV18; j_call: TRBJ1-4; cdr3_aa: ASSPPWANEKLF
cdr3_length: 13; v_call: TRBV6-1; j_call: TRBJ1-2; cdr3_aa: ASKETGTANYGYT
cdr3_length: 11; v_call: TRBV10-2; j_call: TRBJ1-4; cdr3_aa: ASSDRVEGGLF
cdr3_length: 12; v_call: TRBV5-1; j_call: TRBJ1-2; cdr3_aa: ASSLTQGNYGYT
cdr3_length: 12; v_call: TRBV7-9; j_call: TRBJ2-7; cdr3_aa: ASSLSRTSYEQY
cdr3_length: 13; v_call: TRBV10-1; j_call: TRBJ2-3; cdr3_aa: ASSDKGAGTDTQY
cdr3_length: 14; v_call: TRBV5-1; j_call: TRBJ2-3; cdr3_aa: ASSLDTGGPTDTQY
cdr3_length: 16; v_call: TRBV6-1; j_call: TRBJ2-5; cdr3_aa: ASSESLAGGPNQETQY